The sequence of this T cell receptor (beta chain) was determined in a study of regulatory T cells in long-lasting Graves disease. Study as a whole: Those with persistent Graves' disease had received antithyroid drugs for over 5 years with positive TSH receptor antibodies. Study-wide results and limits: Persistent patients had more shared public clonotypes (roughly 2,700) than new patients (about 870). Owing to a sample size that was small, accuracy may have been reduced.

V gave up 5 bases and J gave up 4 bases; unmatched junction bases: 15. The length of the CDR3 is 17 residues. Germline loops: CDR1 SEHNR, CDR2 FQNEAQ (reference sequence). Stated time point: persistent/refractory GD, antithyroid drugs over 5 years with positive TRAb. Preparation of the TCR library used RNA extracted from PBMCs. Arm-PCR of CDR3 regions and iRepertoire HTBI primers were used to build TCR beta libraries. As handled by the study authors: Samples jointly harbored 60 or so TRBV and about 13 TRBJ segments. TCRdb called the multiplex PCR reads again in MiXCR, with one record for every CDR3 protein. The V and J calls were not made by the authors but by TCRdb's processing. The sample lists about 310,000 distinct CDR3 sequences, under 25% occurring once. About this clonotype: Its antigen remains unknown.

The sample here was peripheral blood mononuclear cells (PBMCs), taken when the disease was refractory, from a patient treated with antithyroid drugs. This clonotype originated in a female donor with Graves disease. This chain links TRBV7-9 with TRBJ1-2; 8 bases fit TRBD1. CDR3 protein: CASSPDRGQEPSYGYTF. The CDR3 DNA is TGTGCCAGCAGCCCCGATAGGGGACAGGAGCCATCCTATGGCTACACCTTC.